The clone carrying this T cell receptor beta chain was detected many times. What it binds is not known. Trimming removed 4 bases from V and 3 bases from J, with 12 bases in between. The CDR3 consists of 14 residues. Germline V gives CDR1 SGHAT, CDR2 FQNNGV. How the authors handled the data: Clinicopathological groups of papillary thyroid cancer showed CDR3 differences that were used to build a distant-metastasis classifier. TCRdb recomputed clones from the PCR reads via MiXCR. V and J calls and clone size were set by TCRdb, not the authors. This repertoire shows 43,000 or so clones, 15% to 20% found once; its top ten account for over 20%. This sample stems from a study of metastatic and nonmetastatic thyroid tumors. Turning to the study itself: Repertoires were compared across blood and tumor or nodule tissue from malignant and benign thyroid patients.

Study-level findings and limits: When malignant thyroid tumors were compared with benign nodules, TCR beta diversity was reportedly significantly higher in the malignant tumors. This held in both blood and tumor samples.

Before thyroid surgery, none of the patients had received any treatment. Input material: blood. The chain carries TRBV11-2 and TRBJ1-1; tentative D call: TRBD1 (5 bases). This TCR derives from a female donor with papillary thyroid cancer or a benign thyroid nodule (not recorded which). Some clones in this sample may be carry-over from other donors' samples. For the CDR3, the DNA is TGTGCCAGCAGCTCTAGGGGTGGGTACACTGAAGCTTTCTTT. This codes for CASSSRGGYTEAFF.